This is a list of T cell receptor beta chains from one sample in a study of Ad26.COV2.S vaccination and SARS-CoV-2 variants. Sequencing used immunoSEQ multiplex PCR; TCRdb keeps in-frame clones, though not all of them. The table has some 410,000 clones, about 92% seen once. The source material was peripheral blood, sampled in a trial of Ad26.COV2.S vaccine versus placebo. All receptors come from a person aged 18 to 65 who received the Ad26.COV2.S COVID-19 vaccine or a placebo. Both conserved end residues are part of each CDR3. Each record gives: clone size, V gene, J gene, D gene, CDR3 protein, CDR3 DNA. D genes are given only for firm matches. Not every row has a clone size; where given, it reads once, few, many or a size class.

>-|TRBV30|TRBJ1-5|-
CAWSWGAGPQHF
TGTGCCTGGAGTTGGGGGGCTGGGCCCCAGCATTTT
>few|TRBV9|TRBJ1-2|-
CASSSTGNYGYTF
TGTGCCAGCAGCTCCACAGGGAACTATGGCTACACCTTC
>-|TRBV27|TRBJ1-2|-
CASSPLPGGPYGYTF
TGTGCCAGCAGTCCCCTCCCGGGGGGCCCCTATGGCTACACCTTC
>-|TRBV7-2|TRBJ2-1|-
CASSLIFPEQFF
TGTGCCAGCAGCTTAATCTTTCCTGAGCAGTTCTTC
>-|TRBV12-3/TRBV12-4|TRBJ1-4|-
CASSFREKLFF
TGTGCCAGCAGTTTCCGGGAAAAACTGTTTTTT
>-|TRBV30|TRBJ1-4|-
CAWSGGSPQEKLFF
TGTGCCTGGAGTGGTGGTAGTCCTCAGGAAAAACTGTTTTTT
>few|TRBV6-2/TRBV6-3|TRBJ1-5|TRBD1
CASSPRGGRNQPQHF
TGTGCCAGCAGCCCCAGGGGGGGCAGGAATCAGCCCCAGCATTTT
>-|TRBV6-5|TRBJ1-2|-
CASSYSRGPAGGYTF
TGTGCCAGCAGTTACTCGCGGGGACCCGCGGGAGGCTACACCTTC
>-|TRBV6-6|TRBJ2-5|TRBD1
CASSYLRDRGETQYF
TGTGCCAGCAGTTACCTCCGGGACAGGGGGGAGACCCAGTACTTC
>-|TRBV7-2|TRBJ2-5|TRBD1
CASSFGTGGETQYF
TGTGCCAGCAGCTTTGGAACAGGGGGAGAGACCCAGTACTTC
>-|TRBV28|TRBJ1-5|-
CASSPQTYQPQHF
TGTGCCAGCAGTCCCCAGACCTATCAGCCCCAGCATTTT
>-|TRBV7-9|TRBJ2-5|TRBD1
CASSGQGRQETQYF
TGTGCCAGCAGTGGACAGGGGCGCCAAGAGACCCAGTACTTC
>-|TRBV6-6|TRBJ2-6|-
CASTRDTTSGANVLTF
TGTGCCAGCACCAGGGACACTACATCTGGGGCCAACGTCCTGACTTTC
>-|TRBV2|TRBJ2-1|TRBD2
CASSVLAGGRNEQFF
TGTGCCAGCAGTGTACTAGCGGGGGGTCGCAATGAGCAGTTCTTC
>once|TRBV11-2|TRBJ2-7|-
CASSFGREQYF
TGTGCCAGCAGCTTTGGGCGCGAGCAGTACTTC
>once|TRBV3-1/TRBV3-2|TRBJ2-1|-
CASSHTGTSSYNEQFF
TGTGCCAGCAGCCACACGGGCACGAGCTCCTACAATGAGCAGTTCTTC
>-|TRBV29-1|TRBJ1-2|-
CAQGEGINYGYTF
TGCGCACAAGGGGAGGGGATTAACTATGGCTACACCTTC
>-|TRBV6-5|TRBJ2-3|-
CASRGQSSDTQYF
TGTGCCAGCAGAGGACAGTCTTCAGATACGCAGTATTTT
>-|TRBV4-3|TRBJ2-7|TRBD1
CASSQDVQGANEQYF
TGCGCCAGCAGCCAAGATGTTCAGGGGGCTAACGAGCAGTACTTC
>-|TRBV20-1|TRBJ1-1|-
CSASGGPSAFF
TGCAGTGCTTCGGGAGGACCCTCAGCTTTCTTT
>once|TRBV5-4|TRBJ1-1|TRBD1
CASSQGQVDTEAFF
TGTGCCAGCAGCCAGGGACAGGTGGACACTGAAGCTTTCTTT
>once|TRBV13|TRBJ2-2|-
CASSLEGWGTGELFF
TGTGCCAGCAGCTTAGAGGGATGGGGCACCGGGGAGCTGTTTTTT
>once|TRBV19|TRBJ1-4|TRBD1
CASSPIGTGDEKLFF
TGTGCCAGTAGTCCTATTGGGACAGGGGATGAAAAACTGTTTTTT
>-|TRBV7-7|TRBJ2-7|-
CASSPEPYRTYEQYF
TGTGCCAGCAGCCCCGAGCCTTACAGGACGTACGAGCAGTACTTC
>-|TRBV9|TRBJ2-3|TRBD1
CASSGTGQKFTDTQYF
TGTGCCAGCAGCGGTACGGGACAGAAATTCACAGATACGCAGTATTTT
>-|TRBV18|TRBJ1-2|TRBD1
CASSKTGVWGYTF
TGTGCCAGCTCAAAGACAGGGGTTTGGGGCTACACCTTC
>-|TRBV20-1|TRBJ1-2|-
CSASPHTRFSYGYTF
TGCAGTGCTAGTCCCCACACGCGCTTTAGTTATGGCTACACCTTC